This T cell receptor (beta chain) was obtained from a study of T cell repertoires in cytomegalovirus infection. Study in general: It can be stated that public TCR beta signatures indicated CMV infection as well as a matching HLA type.

This clonotype was seen ten or more times. No antigen is known for it. TCRdb processed the reads anew with MiXCR; each CDR3 protein has one entry. Of roughly 500,000 distinct CDR3 sequences listed, approximately 11% were seen once; the top ten hold approximately 10%. Germline assignment: CDR1 SGHTA and CDR2 FQGNSA. CDR3 size: 16 residues. Deletions cut 5 bases from V and 5 bases from J, with 21 bases between. The study, taken as a whole, reports: The response measured ex vivo was dominated by TCR beta clonotypes (HLA-C-restricted and CMV-specific).

Sequencing was performed on PBMCs. The sequence came from a human donor in good health (CMV status not recorded). Some clones in this sample may be carry-over from other donors' samples. J is TRBJ2-5 and V is TRBV7-2; maybe TRBD2 (8 bases). This CDR3 reads CASSPRGGGGGETQYF. The CDR3, as DNA: TGTGCCAGCAGCCCCCGGGGGGGAGGGGGCGGCGAGACCCAGTACTTC.